One sample yielded the 7 T cell receptor beta chains listed below, sequenced in a study of T cell responses to AZD1222 COVID-19 vaccine. Sequencing used immunoSEQ multiplex PCR; TCRdb keeps in-frame clones, though not all of them. The sample lists about 56,000 clones, approximately 80% seen once, with just under 5% in the top ten. Specimen: peripheral blood, collected 28 days after the second AZD1222 dose. The receptors were sampled from an adult who received the AZD1222 COVID-19 vaccine.

V is TRBV6-1 and J is TRBJ1-4, with a possible D match to TRBD1 (6 bases). Germline V gives CDR1 MNHNS, CDR2 SASEGT. The CDR3 is 14 residues long. V was cut by 1 base and J by 7 bases, with 10 bases left in between. The CDR3 nucleotides are TGTGCCAGCAGTGAAGAGGGGGGCTTTGAAAAACTGTTTTTT. Its translation is CASSEEGGFEKLFF.

J is TRBJ1-3 and V is TRBV19; no firm D call. Trimming stripped 5 bases from V and 3 bases from J, with 11 bases between. Germline loops: CDR1 LNHDA, CDR2 SQIVND (reference sequence). There are 14 residues in the CDR3. In DNA, the CDR3 is TGTGCCAGTAGTGGTACTCGCCTTGGAAACACCATATATTTT. It specifies CASSGTRLGNTIYF.

CDR3 DNA sequence: TGTGCCAGCAGTGAAGCTTCGGCAGGGCACAGGCAGCCCCAGCATTTT. Protein product: CASSEASAGHRQPQHF. The chain employs TRBV6-1 and TRBJ1-5; a weak D match, TRBD1 (5 bases). Germline V lookup: CDR1 MNHNS, CDR2 SASEGT. This CDR3 is 16 amino acids long. V shed 0 bases and J shed 7 bases, with 16 bases lying between them.

This chain connects TRBV18 to TRBJ2-5, with D unclear. CDR3 length: 13 residues. CDR1 is KGHSH and CDR2 is LQKENI in the germline V gene. Trimming took off 6 bases at V and 0 bases at J, with 8 bases between the two ends. CDR3 residues: CASSPRNQETQYF. Here the CDR3 DNA reads TGTGCCAGCTCCCCCAGAAACCAAGAGACCCAGTACTTC.

J is TRBJ2-1 and V is TRBV19; the D is unclear. This CDR3 has 12 residues. The V gene's germline CDR1 is LNHDA and CDR2 SQIVND (reference sequence). Trimming removed 2 bases at V and 8 bases at J, with 7 bases between. The CDR3 reads CASSIRGYEQFF. The CDR3 nucleotides read TGTGCCAGTAGTATACGAGGCTATGAGCAGTTCTTC.

This sequence joins TRBV5-4 and TRBJ2-1; 9 bases fit TRBD1. The CDR3 runs to 15 residues. In germline, CDR1 is SGHNT, CDR2 YYREEE (reference sequence). The V segment lost 0 bases and the J segment 3 bases; nucleotides outside the gene matches: 1. The chain's CDR3 is CASSLDRGLYNEQFF. In DNA, the CDR3 is TGTGCCAGCAGCTTGGACAGGGGGCTCTACAATGAGCAGTTCTTC.

V usage is TRBV6-2 or TRBV6-3 and J usage is TRBJ1-6; D gene unclear. In germline, CDR1 is MNHEY, CDR2 SVGEGT. The CDR3 is made up of 12 amino acids. Between the trimmed V and J ends, which lost 6 bases and 9 bases, there was a span of 9 bases. The CDR3 spells CASSLRRSPLHF. The CDR3 region has the DNA TGTGCCAGCAGCCTTAGGCGTTCACCCCTCCACTTT.